This entry features one T cell receptor beta chain sequence. Once RNA had been extracted, it was reverse transcribed into cDNA to act as the sequencing template. Profiling relied on immunoSEQ multiplex PCR, and the TCRdb table lists in-frame clones only, not all of them. Of hundreds of thousands of clones listed, roughly two thirds are singletons. V lost 3 bases and J lost 6, with 7 bases in between. CDR1 and CDR2 from the germline V gene are SGHNT and YYREEE (reference sequence). The CDR3 spans 11 residues. The data stem from a study of CD8+ T cells in alopecia areata. It was from PBMCs that CD4+ and CD8+ T cells were sorted.

Sequencing was performed on CD4+ T cells sorted from blood, taken at week 0. This receptor was obtained from a human donor with alopecia areata. This chain links TRBV5-4 with TRBJ2-7; the D gene is possibly TRBD1 (5 bases). The CDR3 DNA sequence: TGTGCCAGCAGCTCCAGGGCCGAGCAGTACTTC. Amino acids: CASSSRAEQYF.